The following is a T cell receptor beta chain sequence with its context. The antigen this receptor binds is unknown. Base qualities are not provided; no much larger clone lies one nucleotide away. The immunoSEQ Assay, a bias-controlled multiplex PCR, was used to amplify TCRbeta CDR3 regions from genomic DNA. Turning to the authors' computational methods: Nucleated cell counts per sample were estimated from amplification of reference gene primers within the assay. To quantify the absolute abundance of each unique TCRbeta CDR3 rearrangement, sequence reads were collapsed and filtered. For each sample, productive Simpson clonality was calculated by taking the square root of Simpson's diversity index across productive rearrangements. TCRdb took this table from immuneACCESS and kept in-frame rearrangements with V and J called. Such tables lack part of the clones; where checked against another copy, unresolved V genes explain under half of the gap, and the rest is unexplained. V, J and clone size were drawn from that table, and D and trimming were deduced from the DNA. A total of under 150,000 clones appear in this sample, around 85% of them only once. The ten largest clonotypes hold roughly 1.5% of the sample.

This entry belongs to a study of blood T cell repertoires in COVID-19 (TCRdb year 2020). For the study in its entirety: Collaborator samples came from the United States, Italy and Spain and covered acute and convalescent phases of COVID-19. The material from the prospective study consisted of cDNA or gDNA derived from T cells, B-cell-depleted T cells, or PBMCs. The dataset comprised deeply sampled blood TCRbeta repertoires from subjects exposed to, actively infected with, or recovered from COVID-19. The repertoires were released in a freely available public database meant as a resource for research on the immune response to SARS-CoV-2. The samples were drawn from two sources: the first 160 participants of the ongoing ImmuneRACE study, and about 1,300 subjects contributed by 6 global collaborators. A de-identified subject ID, COVID-19 status, age in years and sex were almost always included in the sample metadata. Where available, HLA class I and class II types were taken from metadata supplied by the sample provider and were not determined by assay-based typing. General study outcomes and caveats: The quantity of clinical and demographic metadata differed by source and by participant and was supplied without curation.

CDR1 and CDR2 were assigned from the germline V gene as SGHTS and YDEGEE. Unmatched junction bases come to 3, with V trimmed by 4 bases and J by 0 bases. The cysteine opens and the phenylalanine closes a CDR3 of 16 amino acids. Just CDR3 DNA is preserved here, 48 bases in frame from base 1. Whole blood was collected in K2EDTA tubes by collaborating institutions according to the institutions' own protocols. For TCRbeta analysis, collaborator samples were shipped as frozen whole blood, as isolated PBMCs, or as DNA extracted from either sample type. This sequence was found in a middle-aged man with acute or convalescent COVID-19. Sequencing was done on a sample of peripheral blood. The rearranged chain carries TRBV5-8 and TRBJ2-3; TRBD1 agrees with 12 junctional bases. For the CDR3, the sequence is CASSPGQGASTDTQYF. The DNA reads TGTGCCAGCAGCCCGGGACAGGGGGCGAGCACAGATACGCAGTATTTT. The reference TRBV5-8 and TRBJ2-3 proteins fill in what lies around the CDR3, so the full variable domain reads EAGVTQSPTHLIKTRGQQATLRCSPISGHTSVYWYQQALGLGLQFLLWYDEGEERNRGNFPPRFSGRQFPNYSSELNVNALELEDSALYLCASSPGQGASTDTQYFGPGTRLTVL.